This TCR beta chain was retrieved from a study of blood T cell repertoires in COVID-19. Overall study: Specimens from acute and convalescent COVID-19 originated in the United States, Italy and Spain. T cells, B-cell-depleted T cells, or PBMCs provided the cDNA or gDNA that served as material.

V gave up 4 bases and J gave up 3 bases, with 14 bases separating them. This CDR3 has 15 residues. The germline CDR1 and CDR2 sequences are SGHRS and YFSETQ. Methods used by the authors: Researchers report that nucleated cell counts were estimated from reference gene primer amplification. Assay: immunoSEQ multiplex PCR; the TCRdb copy retains only in-frame clones and omits some. From that table come the V and J calls and clone size; the DNA was used to work out D and trimming. The sample yields around 97,000 clones, about 90% seen once. The chain joins TRBV5-1 to TRBJ2-1; a possible D gene is TRBD1 (5 bases). Sequenced material: peripheral blood. The sequence was obtained from a woman aged 60-75 years with acute or convalescent COVID-19. This chain's CDR3 is CASSATSGNYNEQFF. In DNA, the CDR3 is TGCGCCAGCAGCGCTACGTCAGGGAACTACAATGAGCAGTTCTTC.